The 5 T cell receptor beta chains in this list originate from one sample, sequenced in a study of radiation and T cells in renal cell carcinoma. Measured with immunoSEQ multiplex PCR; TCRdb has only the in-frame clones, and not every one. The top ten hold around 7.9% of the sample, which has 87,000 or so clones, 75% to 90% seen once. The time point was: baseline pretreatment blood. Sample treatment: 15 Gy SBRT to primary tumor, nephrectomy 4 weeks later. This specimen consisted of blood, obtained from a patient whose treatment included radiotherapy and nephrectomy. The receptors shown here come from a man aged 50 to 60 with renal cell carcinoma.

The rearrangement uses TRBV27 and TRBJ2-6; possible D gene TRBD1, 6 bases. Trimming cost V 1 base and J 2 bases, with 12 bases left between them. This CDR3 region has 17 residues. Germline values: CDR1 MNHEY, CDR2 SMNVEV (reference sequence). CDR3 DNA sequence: TGTGCCAGCAGTTTATATCCCACAGGGACTGGGGCCAACGTCCTGACTTTC. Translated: CASSLYPTGTGANVLTF.

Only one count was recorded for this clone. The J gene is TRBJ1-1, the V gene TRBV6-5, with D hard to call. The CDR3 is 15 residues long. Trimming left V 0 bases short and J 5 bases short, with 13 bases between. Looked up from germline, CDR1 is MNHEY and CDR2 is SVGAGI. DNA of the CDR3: TGTGCCAGCAGTTACTCGAAAGTGGGGAGGACTGAAGCTTTCTTT. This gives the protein CASSYSKVGRTEAFF.

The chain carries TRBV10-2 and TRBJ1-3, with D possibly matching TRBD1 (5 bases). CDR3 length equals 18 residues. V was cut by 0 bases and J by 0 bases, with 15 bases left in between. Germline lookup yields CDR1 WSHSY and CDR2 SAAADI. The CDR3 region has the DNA TGCGCCAGCAGTGAGTCGACAGCGCTCCTTGACTCTGGAAACACCATATATTTT. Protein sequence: CASSESTALLDSGNTIYF.

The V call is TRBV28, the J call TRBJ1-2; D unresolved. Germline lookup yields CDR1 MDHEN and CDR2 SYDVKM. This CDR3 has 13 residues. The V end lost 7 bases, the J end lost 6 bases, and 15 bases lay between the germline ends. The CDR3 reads CASKPHTLDGYTF. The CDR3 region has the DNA TGTGCCAGCAAACCTCATACGCTAGATGGCTACACCTTC.

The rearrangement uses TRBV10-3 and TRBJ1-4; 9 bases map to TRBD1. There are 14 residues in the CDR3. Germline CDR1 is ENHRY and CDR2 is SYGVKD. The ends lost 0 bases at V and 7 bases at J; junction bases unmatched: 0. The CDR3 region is CAISESDRGEKLFF. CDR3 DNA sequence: TGTGCCATCAGTGAGTCGGACAGGGGTGAAAAACTGTTTTTT.